Shown below are 19 T cell receptor beta chains from a single sample sequenced in a study of CD8 T cells in Susac syndrome. With random hexamers, roughly 0.5 to 1 ug RNA was reverse transcribed. Using its own MiXCR run on the immunoSEQ multiplex PCR reads, TCRdb lists one record per CDR3 protein. The table lists approximately 150,000 distinct CDR3 sequences, around 86% of them singletons. Input material: CD8+ T cells from PBMCs. The receptors stem from a human donor with multiple sclerosis.

J is TRBJ1-5 and V is TRBV28; D is possibly TRBD1 (6 bases). This CDR3 region has 15 residues. The germline V gene has CDR1 MDHEN and CDR2 SYDVKM. Trimming shortened V by 4 bases and J by 2 bases, and 12 bases separated the two germline ends. The CDR3 sequence: CASSYRAGGNQPQHF. The CDR3 bases are TGTGCCAGCAGTTACAGGGCCGGTGGCAATCAGCCCCAGCATTTT. The complete variable domain, with remaining parts taken from reference TRBV28 and TRBJ1-5, reads DVKVTQSSRYLVKRTGEKVFLECVQDMDHENMFWYRQDPGLGLRLIYFSYDVKMKEKGDIPEGYSVSREKKERFSLILESASTNQTSMYLCASSYRAGGNQPQHFGDGTRLSIL.

This clonotype is a singleton in its sample. The rearrangement joins TRBV15 to TRBJ1-1; the match to TRBD1 covers 7 bases. From germline, CDR1 is LNHNV and CDR2 YYDKDF (reference sequence). The CDR3 spans 15 residues. V lost 0 bases to trimming and J lost 5 bases; unmatched junction nucleotides: 6. CDR3 amino acids: CATSRDRGTMTEAFF. As DNA, the CDR3 is TGTGCCACCAGCAGAGACAGGGGGACGATGACTGAAGCTTTCTTT.

V and J are TRBV7-6 and TRBJ2-1; TRBD2 aligns across 11 bases. Germline V gene lookup returns CDR1 SGHVS and CDR2 FNYEAQ. The CDR3 is 15 amino acids. The V segment lost 4 bases and the J segment 6 bases; nucleotides outside the gene matches: 5. The CDR3 loop reads CASSSTSGAGNEQFF. The CDR3 nucleotides read TGTGCCAGCAGCTCGACTAGCGGGGCGGGCAATGAGCAGTTCTTC.

Worth noting for this clonotype: The CDR3 ends on some other residue instead of the conserved phenylalanine or tryptophan, so this is likely a read error. The chain recombines TRBV12-3 or TRBV12-4 with TRBJ2-2; 11 positions agree with TRBD1. The ends lost 4 bases at V and 6 bases at J; junction bases unmatched: 4. The CDR3 has 15 amino acids. CDR3 loop: CASSSTGQGAGELFL. In DNA form, the CDR3 reads TGTGCCAGCAGTTCAACGGGACAGGGGGCCGGGGAGCTGTTTCTT.

This chain uses TRBV19 with TRBJ2-6; D unresolved. Germline CDR1 is LNHDA and CDR2 is SQIVND (reference sequence). Trimming cost V 3 bases and J 0 bases, with 3 bases left between them. This CDR3 has 14 amino acids. The CDR3 sequence: CASSIGSGANVLTF. In nucleotides, the CDR3 is TGTGCCAGTAGTATTGGCTCTGGGGCCAACGTCCTGACTTTC.

V and J are TRBV6-2 or TRBV6-3 and TRBJ2-1, with 11 bases aligning to TRBD2. The germline V gene has CDR1 MNHEY and CDR2 SVGEGT. The junction had 3 bases not matched to a gene; V was cut back by 9 bases and J by 2 bases. CDR3 size: 14 residues. The CDR3 nucleotides are TGTGCCAGTGTAGCGGGAGGGCCCTACAATGAGCAGTTCTTC. Protein product: CASVAGGPYNEQFF.

The chain joins TRBV2 to TRBJ1-5; D remains unclear. The CDR3 contains 13 residues. The V gene's germline CDR1 is SNHLY and CDR2 FYNNEI. V was shortened by 7 bases and J by 5 bases, with 12 bases between the two germline ends. This CDR3 is CASIGLRDQPQHF. The CDR3 DNA reads as TGTGCCAGCATCGGGCTACGCGATCAGCCCCAGCATTTT.

The chain joins TRBV28 to TRBJ1-1, with a weak D call TRBD1 (6 bases). Trimming shortened V by 4 bases and J by 1 base, and 16 bases separated the two germline ends. The CDR3 length is 16 residues. Looked up from germline, CDR1 is MDHEN and CDR2 is SYDVKM. The CDR3 protein is CASSYAVGGANTEAFF. CDR3 sequence (DNA): TGTGCCAGCAGTTACGCCGTGGGGGGCGCGAACACTGAAGCTTTCTTT.

The V call is TRBV5-4, the J call TRBJ1-1; 10 nucleotides line up with TRBD1. V was clipped by 4 bases and J by 3 bases; unmatched bases: 6. CDR3 length: 15 residues. The germline V gene has CDR1 SGHNT and CDR2 YYREEE (reference sequence). CDR3 in DNA: TGTGCCAGCAGCGCTGGACAGGGGGAGGACACTGAAGCTTTCTTT. Its protein product is CASSAGQGEDTEAFF.

The V call is TRBV12-3 or TRBV12-4, the J call TRBJ2-6; either TRBD1 or TRBD2 may fit D (6 bases each). The CDR3 consists of 19 residues. The V and J ends lost 4 bases and 2 bases respectively, with 21 bases between them. For the CDR3, the DNA is TGTGCCAGCAGTTCACCCAATATGTTTGGGGGGCCTGGGGCCAACGTCCTGACTTTC. This encodes CASSSPNMFGGPGANVLTF.

The rearrangement uses TRBV19 and TRBJ2-3; D call uncertain. The germline V gene has CDR1 LNHDA and CDR2 SQIVND (reference sequence). The CDR3 length is 18 residues. Trimming took 1 base from V and 3 from J, leaving 20 bases between them. Here the CDR3 reads CASSIVSSPTKFTDTQYF. Here the CDR3 DNA reads TGTGCCAGTAGTATAGTCTCCAGCCCCACCAAATTTACAGATACGCAGTATTTT. Full variable domain (outside the CDR3, taken from reference TRBV19 and TRBJ2-3): DGGITQSPKYLFRKEGQNVTLSCEQNLNHDAMYWYRQDPGQGLRLIYYSQIVNDFQKGDIAEGYSVSREKKESFPLTVTSAQKNPTAFYLCASSIVSSPTKFTDTQYFGPGTRLTVL.

The chain has TRBV6-5 and TRBJ2-1; 9 bases line up with TRBD2. The junction had 9 bases not matched to a gene; V was cut back by 6 bases and J by 6 bases. In germline, CDR1 is MNHEY, CDR2 SVGAGI. The CDR3 contains 15 residues. CDR3 residues: CASSITSGSLNEQFF. The CDR3 DNA sequence: TGTGCCAGCAGCATAACTAGCGGGTCTCTCAATGAGCAGTTCTTC.

V is TRBV27 and J is TRBJ2-1; 8 nucleotides agree with TRBD2. The CDR3 has 15 residues. The V gene end was trimmed by 0 bases and the J gene end by 4 bases; junction bases not matched to a gene: 2. Germline CDR1 reads MNHEY; CDR2 reads SMNVEV (reference sequence). The CDR3 sequence: CASSLSVAGYNEQFF. The CDR3 nucleotides are TGTGCCAGCAGTTTATCGGTAGCGGGATACAATGAGCAGTTCTTC.

CDR3 in amino acids: CASSIKVTGTGDTGELFF. The CDR3 region has the DNA TGTGCCAGTAGTATAAAGGTGACGGGGACAGGGGACACCGGGGAGCTGTTTTTT. The chain recombines TRBV19 with TRBJ2-2, with 10 bases that match TRBD1. CDR1 LNHDA and CDR2 SQIVND come from the germline V gene (reference sequence). The CDR3 runs to 18 residues. V lost 2 bases, J lost 3 bases, and 9 bases stayed unmatched.

The chain uses TRBV11-2 and TRBJ2-3, with TRBD1 matching 10 bases. V shed 5 bases, J shed 5 bases, and the junction held 10 bases outside the gene matches. Germline lookup yields CDR1 SGHAT and CDR2 FQNNGV. The CDR3 sequence is 16 residues long. CDR3: CASSTGPGQGIDTQYF. As DNA, the CDR3 is TGTGCCAGCAGCACCGGACCGGGACAGGGGATAGATACGCAGTATTTT.

This chain connects TRBV11-2 to TRBJ2-1; 8 nucleotides agree with TRBD2. The CDR3 length is 16 residues. V shed 5 bases, J shed 8 bases, and the junction held 14 bases outside the gene matches. CDR1 and CDR2 from the germline V gene are SGHAT and FQNNGV. CDR3 nucleotides: TGTGCCAGCAGCCCTACCCTAGCGGGTCCCGAGCATGAGCAGTTCTTC. As protein: CASSPTLAGPEHEQFF.

The chain employs TRBV20-1 and TRBJ2-2, with a weak D call TRBD2 (6 bases). Germline V gives CDR1 DFQATT, CDR2 SNEGSKA (reference sequence). The CDR3 length is 15 residues. The ends were cut back, 3 bases at V and 1 base at J, with 12 bases in the middle. Here the CDR3 reads CSARPGGLNTGELFF. CDR3 nucleotides: TGCAGTGCTAGGCCCGGGGGATTGAACACCGGGGAGCTGTTTTTT.

The V gene is TRBV5-6, the J gene TRBJ2-2; D is unresolved. Trimming cost V 3 bases and J 4 bases, with 7 bases left between them. In germline, CDR1 is SGHDT, CDR2 YYEEEE. The CDR3 contains 13 residues. The CDR3 nucleotides read TGTGCCAGCAGCTGGGGTGTCACCGGGGAGCTGTTTTTT. Its protein product is CASSWGVTGELFF.

In its sample, this clonotype was seen a few times. The chain recombines TRBV24-1 with TRBJ1-2; D is unclear. Per the germline V gene, CDR1 is KGHDR and CDR2 is SFDVKD. The CDR3 length is 13 residues. Trimming removed 6 bases at V and 11 bases at J, with 18 bases between. CDR3 coding DNA: TGTGCCACCAGTCCGACGGAGTCCTTGGCTTACACCTTC. Its protein is CATSPTESLAYTF.